The source of this T cell receptor beta chain is a study of identical twins. TCRdb processed the 5' RACE reads anew with MiXCR; each CDR3 protein has one entry. The sample lists about 470,000 distinct CDR3 sequences, 20% to 30% occurring once. This clonotype occurred many times. CDR1 SGHDN and CDR2 FVKESK come from the germline V gene. Between the trimmed V and J ends, which lost 6 bases and 3 bases, there was a span of 14 bases. The CDR3 length is 14 residues. This sample also belongs to another study, concerning T cells expressing NK-cell markers. That work states: Topping the CD3+CD56-NKG2C+ fraction as well were these clonotypes, in a few donors.

This receptor was identified in a woman aged 18-29 years in good health. What was sequenced was CD4+ T cells sorted from blood. The chain couples TRBV14 to TRBJ2-5, with D perhaps TRBD1 or TRBD2 (5 bases each). CDR3 region: CASSRGRSEETQYF. CDR3 in DNA: TGTGCCAGCAGTCGGGGACGGTCTGAAGAGACCCAGTACTTC.